The clone carrying this T cell receptor (beta chain) showed up many times. The data derive from a study of T cells in Graves' hyperthyroidism and ophthalmopathy. Researchers amplified the TCR beta CDR3 regions from RNA transcripts. The study used the HTBI primer set for a first-round RT-PCR of the TCR CDR3. MiXCR, applied by TCRdb to the multiplex PCR reads, yields one record per CDR3 protein. Of some 700,000 distinct CDR3 sequences in the sample, around 16% are singletons; the top ten hold about 16%. The study defined stable Graves' hyperthyroidism as no ophthalmopathy progression within 18 months. The CDR3 spans 16 residues. CDR1 and CDR2 from the germline V gene are SGHRS and YFSETQ. V lost 4 bases, J lost 4 bases, and 21 bases lay in between.

The V and J genes are TRBV5-1 and TRBJ2-7; TRBD2 might be the D (6 bases). The sequencing input was blood. This clonotype was sampled from a man aged 45-65 years with Graves' hyperthyroidism. The CDR3 loop reads CASSPILARGGYEQYF. The CDR3 coding sequence is TGCGCCAGCAGCCCAATCCTAGCGAGAGGCGGTTACGAGCAGTACTTC. Full variable domain (missing parts from reference TRBV5-1 and TRBJ2-7): KAGVTQTPRYLIKTRGQQVTLSCSPISGHRSVSWYQQTPGQGLQFLFEYFSETQRNKGNFPGRFSGRQFSNSRSEMNVSTLELGDSALYLCASSPILARGGYEQYFGPGTRLTVT.